This T cell receptor beta chain was sequenced during a study of T cells in Graves' hyperthyroidism and ophthalmopathy. The study's findings and limits: It was a median about 6.5 months before onset that the model predicted ophthalmopathy.

Uncontrolled infection, other autoimmune disease, pregnancy and lactation each barred patients from inclusion. The investigators amplified TCR beta CDR3 regions from RNA transcripts. RT-PCR in the first round (using the HTBI primer set) targeted the TCR CDR3. TCRdb recomputed calls from the multiplex PCR reads with MiXCR, one row per CDR3 protein. The table lists hundreds of thousands of distinct CDR3 sequences, roughly 20% of them singletons. This clonotype was seen more than once but under ten times. What it binds is unknown. The clonotype comes from a man in his thirties or forties with Graves' ophthalmopathy. Specimen: blood.

CDR3 sequence (DNA): TGTGCCAGCAGTTTCCCCGCCCGACTAGCGGGCACCGGGGAGCTGTTTTTT. Translated, it gives CASSFPARLAGTGELFF. This rearrangement joins TRBV12-3 or TRBV12-4 to TRBJ2-2; TRBD2 aligns across 10 bases. Trimming removed 3 bases from V and 4 bases from J; junction bases left unmatched: 8. There are 17 residues in the CDR3.